The rows below give T cell receptor beta chains drawn from one sample of a study of blood T cells in healthy people across ages. A single record per CDR3 protein comes from TCRdb applying MiXCR to the 5' RACE reads. The data hold 1.5 million to 2 million distinct CDR3 sequences, with 34% observed a single time. The specimen sequenced was blood. The receptor source for this set is a woman in her thirties in good health. The CDR3 runs from the conserved cysteine through the conserved F or W. A D gene is named only where the DNA matches it firmly. Some rows mark clone size as missing; the rest say once, few, many or name a class of expanded clone.

V	size	length	J	D	DNA	CDR3
TRBV28	NA	13	TRBJ1-2	NA	TGTGCCAGCAGGCAACCGGGGCTCGAAGGCTACACCTTC	CASRQPGLEGYTF
TRBV20-1	NA	15	TRBJ1-5	NA	TGCAGTGCCCTCGGGGAAACAGCAGGGGACACGGCCCAGCATTTT	CSALGETAGDTAQHF
TRBV10-3	NA	17	TRBJ2-6	NA	TGTGCCATCAATCCGGGACCGGTAGGATCGGGGACCAACGTCCTGACTTTC	CAINPGPVGSGTNVLTF
TRBV4-2	NA	17	TRBJ1-1	TRBD1	TGTGCCAGCAGCCAAAGAAAGGGGACAGGGAAGAACACTGAAGCTTTCTTT	CASSQRKGTGKNTEAFF
TRBV7-8	NA	14	TRBJ2-5	NA	TGTGCCAGCAGCTTACATGGCAGAAAAGAGACCCAGTACTTC	CASSLHGRKETQYF
TRBV6-1	NA	15	TRBJ2-3	NA	TGTGCCAGCAGTGAATGGGCAACAGGCACAGATACGCAGTATTTT	CASSEWATGTDTQYF
TRBV28	NA	15	TRBJ2-5	NA	TGTGCCAGCAGTTCTCACGGGAGTGGCCACAATGAGCAGTACTTC	CASSSHGSGHNEQYF
TRBV12-3/TRBV12-4	once	12	TRBJ2-1	NA	TGTGCCAGCGCCCCCGGGGGCAATGAGCAGTTCTTC	CASAPGGNEQFF
TRBV6-6	few	12	TRBJ1-2	NA	TGTGCCAGCAGTTACTCACGCTCAGGCTACACCTTC	CASSYSRSGYTF
TRBV29-1	NA	12	TRBJ2-1	NA	TGCAGCGCTTCTCCTACGGTCAATGAGCAGTTCTTC	CSASPTVNEQFF
TRBV9	few	16	TRBJ2-5	TRBD2	TGTGCCAGCAGCGCCGGCACTAGCGGGAGAGTTGAGACCCAGTACTTC	CASSAGTSGRVETQYF
TRBV6-2/TRBV6-3	NA	16	TRBJ1-2	TRBD1	TGTGCCAGCAGTTATCCTAAGAGACAGGGGGCGCGTGGCTACACCTTC	CASSYPKRQGARGYTF
TRBV20-1	few	15	TRBJ1-6	NA	TGCAGTGCTAGAGTTGGAGGGGCCGGTGATTCACCCCTCCACTTT	CSARVGGAGDSPLHF
TRBV15	few	15	TRBJ2-7	TRBD2	TGTGCCACCAGCAGAGATGGACTAGCGGGTATCGAGCAGTACTTC	CATSRDGLAGIEQYF
TRBV20-1	NA	15	TRBJ2-1	NA	TGCAGTGCTAGAGATTACCCGAAAGTCGTGGGAGAGCAGTTCTTC	CSARDYPKVVGEQFF
TRBV4-2	few	16	TRBJ2-3	TRBD2	TGTGCCAGCAGCCAAGAGAGCGGGGGGGTCGTGGATACGCAGTATTTT	CASSQESGGVVDTQYF
TRBV5-1	NA	16	TRBJ2-2	NA	TGCGCCAGCAGCCTTCTGCGGAACGGGAACACCGGGGAGCTGTTTTTT	CASSLLRNGNTGELFF
TRBV24-1	few	16	TRBJ2-7	TRBD2	TGTGCCACCAGTGATGGGAGACTAGCGCGTTCCTACGAGCAGTACTTC	CATSDGRLARSYEQYF